The 18 T cell receptor beta chains presented below share a single source sample, sequenced in a study of shared clonotypes between healthy human individuals. Some clones are missing from TCRdb's copy, which holds only in-frame ones; the method was immunoSEQ multiplex PCR. The data show around 1,000,000 clones, with about 80% seen just once and 0.89% held by the top ten. Input material: memory CD4+ T cells from PBMCs. Subset specified: CD45RA-negative fraction. The receptors shown here come from a man between 18 and 29 years old in good health. Some clones in this sample may be carry-over from other donors' samples.

The chain joins TRBV7-9 to TRBJ2-1; 13 positions match TRBD2. V was pared by 5 bases and J by 10 bases, with 11 bases of the junction left unmatched. Germline assignment: CDR1 SEHNR and CDR2 FQNEAQ (reference sequence). The CDR3 is 16 residues long. This chain's CDR3 is CASSVGRTSGSDEQFF. The CDR3 DNA reads TGTGCCAGCAGCGTAGGGCGGACTAGCGGGAGCGACGAGCAGTTCTTC.

This chain uses TRBV15 with TRBJ2-1, with 9 bases matching TRBD2. The CDR3 length is 14 residues. CDR1 and CDR2 from the germline V gene are LNHNV and YYDKDF (reference sequence). The V and J ends lost 0 bases and 15 bases, in that order; junction bases with no gene match: 9. The CDR3 nucleotides are TGTGCCACCAGCAGAGACTCTAGCGGGATCCGCCGGTTCTTC. This sequence encodes CATSRDSSGIRRFF. The full variable domain, its missing parts supplied by reference TRBV15 and TRBJ2-1, is DAMVIQNPRYQVTQFGKPVTLSCSQTLNHNVMYWYQQKSSQAPKLLFHYYDKDFNNEADTPDNFQSRRPNTSFCFLDIRSPGLGDTAMYLCATSRDSSGIRRFFGPGTRLTVL.

This chain links TRBV4-3 with TRBJ1-2; 7 bases are shared with TRBD1. CDR3 size: 16 residues. V shed 1 base, J shed 5 bases, and the junction held 10 bases outside the gene matches. Looked up from germline, CDR1 is LGHNA and CDR2 is YSLEER. This chain's CDR3 is CASSQGAGQASYGYTF. DNA of the CDR3: TGCGCCAGCAGCCAAGGGGCCGGACAGGCTTCGTATGGCTACACCTTC.

This sequence joins TRBV11-2 and TRBJ2-7; TRBD1 is a possible D gene (6 bases). Germline V CDR1 and CDR2: SGHAT, FQNNGV. Trimming took 0 bases from V and 7 from J, leaving 13 bases between them. CDR3 length equals 14 residues. DNA of the CDR3: TGTGCCAGCAGCTTAGATCGACAGGTACAGGAGCAGTACTTC. It encodes CASSLDRQVQEQYF.

The V gene is TRBV28, the J gene TRBJ1-5, with 9 bases lining up with TRBD1. This CDR3 has 15 amino acids. Germline CDR1 is MDHEN and CDR2 is SYDVKM. The V and J ends lost 6 bases and 3 bases, in that order; junction bases with no gene match: 6. CDR3 sequence: CASSLQGAPNQPQHF. The CDR3 DNA follows: TGTGCCAGCAGCCTACAGGGGGCTCCCAATCAGCCCCAGCATTTT.

The rearrangement links TRBV6-1 to TRBJ2-5; no clear D. From germline, CDR1 is MNHNS and CDR2 SASEGT. This CDR3 region has 15 residues. The V end lost 3 bases, the J end lost 0 bases, and 11 bases lay between the germline ends. DNA of the CDR3: TGTGCCAGCAGTGATTCTGCCGGAAACCAAGAGACCCAGTACTTC. Its translation is CASSDSAGNQETQYF.

The chain couples TRBV7-8 to TRBJ2-5; maybe TRBD2 (6 bases). Looked up from germline, CDR1 is SGHVS and CDR2 is FQNEAQ. This CDR3 comprises 14 residues. V was pared by 4 bases and J by 5 bases, with 14 bases between. The DNA of the CDR3 is TGTGCCAGCAGCTCCTCGGGGGTCCAGGAGACCCAGTACTTC. This gives the protein CASSSSGVQETQYF.

The chain combines TRBV6-5 with TRBJ1-4, with TRBD1 matching 7 bases. From germline, CDR1 is MNHEY and CDR2 SVGAGI. The CDR3 spans 15 residues. V was pared by 2 bases and J by 4 bases, with 4 bases of the junction left unmatched. CDR3 residues: CASSYRHRGNEKLFF. The DNA of the CDR3 is TGTGCCAGCAGTTACAGGCACAGGGGTAATGAAAAACTGTTTTTT.

The rearrangement joins TRBV30 to TRBJ1-2; D remains ambiguous. The V gene's germline CDR1 is GTSNPN and CDR2 SVGIG (reference sequence). The CDR3 loop spans 14 amino acids. The ends were cut back, 3 bases at V and 6 bases at J, with 17 bases in the middle. Here the CDR3 DNA reads TGTGCCTGGAGCCTAGGCACCGGAGGGAATGGCTACACCTTC. Protein: CAWSLGTGGNGYTF.

The rearrangement joins TRBV11-3 to TRBJ2-1; D remains ambiguous. The CDR3 is 13 amino acids. The germline CDR1 and CDR2 sequences are SGHNT and YENEEA. Trimming shortened V by 0 bases and J by 8 bases, and 8 bases separated the two germline ends. The CDR3 DNA is TGTGCCAGCAGCTTAGATACTGGACATGAGCAGTTCTTC. It translates to CASSLDTGHEQFF. The variable domain in full, with the rest retrieved from reference TRBV11-3 and TRBJ2-1, is EAGVVQSPRYKIIEKKQPVAFWCNPISGHNTLYWYLQNLGQGPELLIRYENEEAVDDSQLPKDRFSAERLKGVDSTLKIQPAELGDSAVYLCASSLDTGHEQFFGPGTRLTVL.

The table lists this clone with a few counts. This rearrangement joins TRBV6-1 to TRBJ1-5; no firm D call. The CDR3 sequence is 15 residues long. Germline values: CDR1 MNHNS, CDR2 SASEGT. Trimming took 6 bases from V and 2 from J, leaving 14 bases between them. The CDR3, as DNA: TGTGCCAGCAGCCCCGCGTCCTGGGGCAATCAGCCCCAGCATTTT. This encodes CASSPASWGNQPQHF.

This clone was observed once. This chain uses TRBV5-1 with TRBJ2-3; the D gene is possibly TRBD1 (5 bases). V was clipped by 0 bases and J by 4 bases, with 15 bases between them. CDR3 length: 16 residues. Germline V gene data show CDR1 as SGHRS and CDR2 as YFSETQ. CDR3 sequence: CASSLVGRGHPDTQYF. CDR3 sequence (DNA): TGCGCCAGCAGCTTGGTGGGAAGGGGCCATCCAGATACGCAGTATTTT. Full variable domain (rest looked up from reference TRBV5-1 and TRBJ2-3): KAGVTQTPRYLIKTRGQQVTLSCSPISGHRSVSWYQQTPGQGLQFLFEYFSETQRNKGNFPGRFSGRQFSNSRSEMNVSTLELGDSALYLCASSLVGRGHPDTQYFGPGTRLTVL.

V is TRBV18 and J is TRBJ2-5; D is unclear. The J call may be in error: the DNA end matches TRBJ2-7 better. The CDR3 covers 11 residues. CDR1 is KGHSH, CDR2 LQKENI, per germline. CDR3 region: CASSPENEQYF. DNA for the CDR3: TGTGCCAGCTCACCAGAAAACGAGCAGTACTTC.

The chain employs TRBV5-6 and TRBJ2-1; D might be TRBD2 (5 bases). The CDR3 is 14 amino acids. CDR1 and CDR2 from the germline V gene are SGHDT and YYEEEE. Trimming cost V 5 bases and J 2 bases, with 11 bases left between them. The CDR3: CASRSRGTYNEQFF. The CDR3 DNA follows: TGTGCCAGCAGGAGCCGGGGAACCTACAATGAGCAGTTCTTC.

The V gene is TRBV6-6, the J gene TRBJ2-7, with 12 bases aligning to TRBD1. Per germline, CDR1 MNHNY and CDR2 SVGAGI (reference sequence). This CDR3 contains 16 residues. Trimming at V came to 6 bases and at J to 3 bases, leaving 9 bases not matched to a gene. CDR3 residues: CASRGGQGAWGYEQYF. As DNA, the CDR3 is TGTGCCAGCAGAGGGGGACAGGGGGCTTGGGGCTACGAGCAGTACTTC.

The CDR3: CASSPEGARGYTF. DNA for the CDR3: TGTGCCAGCTCACCGGAGGGGGCGCGAGGCTACACCTTC. The chain uses TRBV18 and TRBJ1-2; TRBD1 matches at 7 bases. V shed 3 bases and J 8 bases; nucleotides not matched to a gene: 6. Germline lookup yields CDR1 KGHSH and CDR2 LQKENI. The CDR3 extends over 13 amino acids.

The chain joins TRBV5-1 to TRBJ1-3; no clear D gene. The germline V gene encodes CDR1 SGHRS and CDR2 YFSETQ. The V end lost 0 bases, the J end lost 0 bases, and 7 bases lay between the germline ends. This CDR3 is 15 amino acids long. This CDR3 is CASSLAVGSGNTIYF. DNA for the CDR3: TGCGCCAGCAGCTTGGCCGTCGGCTCTGGAAACACCATATATTTT.

The CDR3 region is CASSSPGGGEQFF. The DNA of the CDR3 is TGTGCCAGCAGTTCCCCCGGAGGGGGTGAGCAGTTCTTC. V gene TRBV28 combines with J gene TRBJ2-1, with D tentatively TRBD1 or TRBD2 (6 bases each). The germline CDR1 and CDR2 sequences are MDHEN and SYDVKM. With 4 bases removed from V and 9 bases from J, the gap between germline ends came to 13 bases. The CDR3 runs 13 residues.